This T cell receptor (beta chain) was recovered during a study of T cell responses to AZD1222 COVID-19 vaccine. The method was immunoSEQ multiplex PCR; TCRdb's version includes in-frame clones alone and lacks a portion of them. The table has about 75,000 clones, roughly 84% seen once; the top ten hold around 19%. The clonotype comes from an adult who received the AZD1222 COVID-19 vaccine. The sequenced sample was peripheral blood, obtained 28 days after the second AZD1222 dose.

Here the CDR3 DNA reads TGCGCCAGCAGCCAAGTAGGAGGTGAGACCCAGTACTTC. Translated: CASSQVGGETQYF. V usage is TRBV4-1 and J usage is TRBJ2-5; tentative D call: TRBD2 (5 bases). The CDR3 is made up of 13 amino acids. V lost 1 base and J lost 5, with 8 bases in between. Germline V gives CDR1 MGHRA, CDR2 YSYEKL.